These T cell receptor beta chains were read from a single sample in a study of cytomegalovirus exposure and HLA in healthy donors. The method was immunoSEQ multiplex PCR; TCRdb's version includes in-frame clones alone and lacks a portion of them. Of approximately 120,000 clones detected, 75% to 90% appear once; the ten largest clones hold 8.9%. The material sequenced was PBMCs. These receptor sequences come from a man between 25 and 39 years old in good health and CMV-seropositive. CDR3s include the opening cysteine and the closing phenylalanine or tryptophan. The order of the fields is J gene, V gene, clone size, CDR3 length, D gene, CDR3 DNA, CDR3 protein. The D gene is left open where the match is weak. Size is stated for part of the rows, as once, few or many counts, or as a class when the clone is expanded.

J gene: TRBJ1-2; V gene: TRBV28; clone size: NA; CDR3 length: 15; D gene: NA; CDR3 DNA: TGTGCCAGCATCCATGGTCGGGGAGGGGGCTATGGCTACACCTTC; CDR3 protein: CASIHGRGGGYGYTF
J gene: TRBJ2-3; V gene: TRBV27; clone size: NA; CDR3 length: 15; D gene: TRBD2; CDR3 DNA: TGTGCCAGCAGTTTGATAGCGGGGGGCCGGGATACGCAGTATTTT; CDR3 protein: CASSLIAGGRDTQYF
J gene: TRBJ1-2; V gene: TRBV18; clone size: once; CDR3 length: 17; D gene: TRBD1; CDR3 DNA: TGTGCCAGCTCACCAGCCCCGGGACAGGAGACAGTCTATGGCTACACCTTC; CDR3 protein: CASSPAPGQETVYGYTF
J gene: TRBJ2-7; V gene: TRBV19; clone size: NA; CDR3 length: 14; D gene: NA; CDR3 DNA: TGTGCCAGTAGTATACCGGGAAGCTCCTACGAGCAGTACTTC; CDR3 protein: CASSIPGSSYEQYF
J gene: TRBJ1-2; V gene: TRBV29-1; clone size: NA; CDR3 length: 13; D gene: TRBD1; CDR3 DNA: TGCAGCGTTGAAGGGACAGGGCTCTATGGCTACACCTTC; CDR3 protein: CSVEGTGLYGYTF
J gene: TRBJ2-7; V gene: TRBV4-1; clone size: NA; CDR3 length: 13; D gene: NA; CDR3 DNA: TGCGCCAGCAGCCCGTCCCTAGCCCAGAGGAGCTACTTC; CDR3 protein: CASSPSLAQRSYF
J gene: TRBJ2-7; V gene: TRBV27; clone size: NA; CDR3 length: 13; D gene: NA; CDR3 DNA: TGTGCCAGCAGTTCAAACGTAGACTACGAGCAGTACTTC; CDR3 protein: CASSSNVDYEQYF
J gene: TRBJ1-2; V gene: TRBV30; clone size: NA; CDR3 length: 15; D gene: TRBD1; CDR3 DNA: TGTGCCTGGAGTGCGGAGCTAACAGGGGGCTATGGCTACACCTTC; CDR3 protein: CAWSAELTGGYGYTF
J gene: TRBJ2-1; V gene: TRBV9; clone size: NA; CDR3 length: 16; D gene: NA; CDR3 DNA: TGTGCCAGCAGCGTAGATCCAGGACAGGGAGGGAATGAGCAGTTCTTC; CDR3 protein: CASSVDPGQGGNEQFF
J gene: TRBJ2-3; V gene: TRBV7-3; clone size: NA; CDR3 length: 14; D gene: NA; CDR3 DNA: TGTGCCAGCAGCTTATTCCCGAGCACAGATACGCAGTATTTT; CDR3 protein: CASSLFPSTDTQYF
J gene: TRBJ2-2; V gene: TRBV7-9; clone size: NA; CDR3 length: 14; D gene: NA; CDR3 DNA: TGTGCCAGCAGCCTCGGGGGAGGCACCGGGGAGCTGTTTTTT; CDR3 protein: CASSLGGGTGELFF
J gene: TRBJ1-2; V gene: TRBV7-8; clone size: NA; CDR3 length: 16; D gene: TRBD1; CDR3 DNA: TGTGCCAGCAGCTGGGGGTCAAGGACAGGGGTAGGGGGCTACACCTTC; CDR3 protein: CASSWGSRTGVGGYTF
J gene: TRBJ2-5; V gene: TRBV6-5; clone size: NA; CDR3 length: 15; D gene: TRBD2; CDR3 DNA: TGTGCCAGCAGTTACTCTTTGCGGGGGGAGGAGACCCAGTACTTC; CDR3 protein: CASSYSLRGEETQYF
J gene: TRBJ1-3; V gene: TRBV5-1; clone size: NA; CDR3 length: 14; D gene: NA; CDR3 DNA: TGCGCCAGCAGCTTGCAGGGCGGCGGAAACACCGTATATTTT; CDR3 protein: CASSLQGGGNTVYF
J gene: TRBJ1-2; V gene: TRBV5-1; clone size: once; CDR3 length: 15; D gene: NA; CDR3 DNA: TGCGCCAGCAGCTTGGCCGGGGGTGGAGCCTATGGCTACACCTTC; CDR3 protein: CASSLAGGGAYGYTF
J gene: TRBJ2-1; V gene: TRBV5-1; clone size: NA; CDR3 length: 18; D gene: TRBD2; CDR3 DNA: TGCGCCAGCAGCTTGTTCCGAGCGGGGGGCGGCCCCTACAATGAGCAGTTCTTC; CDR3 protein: CASSLFRAGGGPYNEQFF
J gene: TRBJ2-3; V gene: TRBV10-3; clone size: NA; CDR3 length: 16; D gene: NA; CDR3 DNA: TGTGCCATCAGTGGATCGGACTACCCTAGCACAGATACGCAGTATTTT; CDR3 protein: CAISGSDYPSTDTQYF
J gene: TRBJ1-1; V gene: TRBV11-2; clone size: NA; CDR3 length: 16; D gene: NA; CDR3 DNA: TGTGCCAGCAGCTTATGGGCCTTTGGGGCGAACACTGAAGCTTTCTTT; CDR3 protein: CASSLWAFGANTEAFF
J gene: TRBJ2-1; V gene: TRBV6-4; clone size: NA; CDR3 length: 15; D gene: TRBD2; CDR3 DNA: TGTGCCAGCAGTGAGGATGGGGGGGGTGGCAATGAGCAGTTCTTC; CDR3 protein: CASSEDGGGGNEQFF
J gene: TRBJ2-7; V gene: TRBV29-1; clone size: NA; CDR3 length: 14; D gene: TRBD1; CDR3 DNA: TGCAGCGTTGAAGAAGGGCAGGGGGCGAACGAGCAGTACTTC; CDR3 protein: CSVEEGQGANEQYF
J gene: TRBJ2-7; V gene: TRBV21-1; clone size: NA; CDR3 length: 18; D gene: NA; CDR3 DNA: TGTGCCAGCAGCAAAGACCGGGGTAACCCATGGAGCACCTACGAGCAGTACTTC; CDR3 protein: CASSKDRGNPWSTYEQYF
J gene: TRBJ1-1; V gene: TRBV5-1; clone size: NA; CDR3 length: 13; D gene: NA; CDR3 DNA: TGCGCCAGCAGCTACGACAGGAACACTGAAGCTTTCTTT; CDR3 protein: CASSYDRNTEAFF
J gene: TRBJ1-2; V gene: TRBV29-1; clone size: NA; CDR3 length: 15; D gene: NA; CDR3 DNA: TGCAGCGTTGAAGACCCGAGTGACAGACGCTATGGCTACACCTTC; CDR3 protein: CSVEDPSDRRYGYTF
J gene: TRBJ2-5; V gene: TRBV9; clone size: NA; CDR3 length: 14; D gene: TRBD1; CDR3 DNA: TGTGCCAGCAGCGCCGGACAGGGCGGGGAGACCCAGTACTTC; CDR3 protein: CASSAGQGGETQYF
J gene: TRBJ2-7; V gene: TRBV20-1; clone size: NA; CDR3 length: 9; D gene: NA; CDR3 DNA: TGCAGTGCCGCGCCGGACAGAGTCTTC; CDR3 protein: CSAAPDRVF
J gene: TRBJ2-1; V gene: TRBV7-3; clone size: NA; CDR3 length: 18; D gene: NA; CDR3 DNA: TGTGCCAGCAGCTTAACCTCCAGGGGATATGGCCCGGACAATGAGCAGTTCTTC; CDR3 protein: CASSLTSRGYGPDNEQFF
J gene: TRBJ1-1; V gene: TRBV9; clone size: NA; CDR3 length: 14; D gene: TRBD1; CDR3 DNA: TGTGCCAGCAGCGTGACAGGGTCGGGCACTGAAGCTTTCTTT; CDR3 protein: CASSVTGSGTEAFF
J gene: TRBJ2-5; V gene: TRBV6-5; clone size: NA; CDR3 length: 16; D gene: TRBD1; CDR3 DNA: TGTGCCAGCAGTTACTCGAGACAGGGGAGGTCGGAGACCCAGTACTTC; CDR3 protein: CASSYSRQGRSETQYF
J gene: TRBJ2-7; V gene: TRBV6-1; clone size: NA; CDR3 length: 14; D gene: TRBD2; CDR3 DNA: TGTGCCAGCAGTCTTAGCGGGGGGGCCGACGAGCAGTACTTC; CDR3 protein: CASSLSGGADEQYF
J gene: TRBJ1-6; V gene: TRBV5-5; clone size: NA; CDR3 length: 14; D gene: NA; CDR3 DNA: TGTGCCAGCAGCCGTACAGGGCGTAATTCACCCCTCCACTTT; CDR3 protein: CASSRTGRNSPLHF
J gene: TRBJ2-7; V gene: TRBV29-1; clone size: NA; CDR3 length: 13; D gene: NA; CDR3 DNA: TGCAGCGTTGAAGGTTACGGCTCCTACGAGCAGTACTTC; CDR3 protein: CSVEGYGSYEQYF
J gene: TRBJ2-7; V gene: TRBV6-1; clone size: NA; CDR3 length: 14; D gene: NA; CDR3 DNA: TGTGCCAGCAGTGAAGCCTGGGCAGGGAACGAGCAGTACTTC; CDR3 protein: CASSEAWAGNEQYF
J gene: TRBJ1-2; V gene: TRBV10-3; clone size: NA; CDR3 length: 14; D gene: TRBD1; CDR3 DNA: TGTGCCATCAGCGGGGGACAGCCAAACTATGGCTACACCTTC; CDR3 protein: CAISGGQPNYGYTF
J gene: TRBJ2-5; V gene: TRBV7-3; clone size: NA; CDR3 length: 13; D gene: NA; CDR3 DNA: TGTGCCAGCAGCTTGAACAGGGCAGAGACCCAGTACTTC; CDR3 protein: CASSLNRAETQYF
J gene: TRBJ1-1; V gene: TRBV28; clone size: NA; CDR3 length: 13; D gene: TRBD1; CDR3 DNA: TGTGCCAGCAGTTTGAGCCAGGGGGATGAAGCTTTCTTT; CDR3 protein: CASSLSQGDEAFF
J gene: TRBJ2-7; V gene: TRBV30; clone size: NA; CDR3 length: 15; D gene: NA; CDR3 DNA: TGTGCCTGGAGAGAAGGGGCCCATAGCTCCTACGAGCAGTACTTC; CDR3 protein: CAWREGAHSSYEQYF
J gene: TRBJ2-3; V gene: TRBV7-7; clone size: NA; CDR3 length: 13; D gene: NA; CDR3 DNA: TGTGCCAGCAGCTTAGATAGAGGAGATACGCAGTATTTT; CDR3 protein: CASSLDRGDTQYF
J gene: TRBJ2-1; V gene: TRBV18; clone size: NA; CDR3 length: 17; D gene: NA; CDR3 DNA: TGTGCCAGCTCACCACCCTTAATGACAATTACCGACAATGAGCAGTTCTTC; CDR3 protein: CASSPPLMTITDNEQFF
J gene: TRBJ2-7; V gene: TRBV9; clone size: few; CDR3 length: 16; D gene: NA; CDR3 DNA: TGTGCCAGCAGCGGACCTATTGGCGGGGAGCGCTACGAGCAGTACTTC; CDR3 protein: CASSGPIGGERYEQYF
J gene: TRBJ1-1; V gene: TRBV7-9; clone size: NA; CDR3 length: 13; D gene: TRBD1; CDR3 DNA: TGTGCCAGCAGCCCCCCAGGGGGCGGGAAAGCTTTCTTT; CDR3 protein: CASSPPGGGKAFF
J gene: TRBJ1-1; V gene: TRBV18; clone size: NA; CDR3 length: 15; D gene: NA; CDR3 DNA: TGTGCCAGCTCACCACCGCTGACAGAGAACACTGAAGCTTTCTTT; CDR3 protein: CASSPPLTENTEAFF
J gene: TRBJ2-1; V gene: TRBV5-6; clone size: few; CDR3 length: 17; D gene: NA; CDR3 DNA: TGTGCCAGCAGCTTGGGTAGTGGACAGTGGGATTACAATGAGCAGTTCTTC; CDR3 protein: CASSLGSGQWDYNEQFF
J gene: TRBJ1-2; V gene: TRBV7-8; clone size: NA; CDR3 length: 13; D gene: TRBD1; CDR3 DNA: TGTGCCAGCAGCCCAACAGGGGACTATGGCTACACCTTC; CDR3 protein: CASSPTGDYGYTF
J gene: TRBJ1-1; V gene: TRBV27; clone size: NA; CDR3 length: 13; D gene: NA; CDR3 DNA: TGTGCCAGCAGTTTATATCAGAACACTGAAGCTTTCTTT; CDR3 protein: CASSLYQNTEAFF
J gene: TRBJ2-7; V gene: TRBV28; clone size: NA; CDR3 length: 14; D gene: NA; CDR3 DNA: TGTGCCAGCAGTTTAGAGCCGTTAACCTACGAGCAGTACTTC; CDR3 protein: CASSLEPLTYEQYF
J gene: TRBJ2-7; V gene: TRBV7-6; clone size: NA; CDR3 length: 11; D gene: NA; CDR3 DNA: TGTGCCAGCAGCTTAACCCACGAGCAGTACTTC; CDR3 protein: CASSLTHEQYF
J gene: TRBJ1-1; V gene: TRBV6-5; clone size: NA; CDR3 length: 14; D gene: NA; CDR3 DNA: TGTGCCAGCAGTTACAGCGGGGCGAACACTGAAGCTTTCTTT; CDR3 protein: CASSYSGANTEAFF
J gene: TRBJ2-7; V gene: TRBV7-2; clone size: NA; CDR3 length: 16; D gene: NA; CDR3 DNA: TGTGCCAGCAGCGTTACCTCGATGGACAGCTATTACGAGCAGTACTTC; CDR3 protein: CASSVTSMDSYYEQYF
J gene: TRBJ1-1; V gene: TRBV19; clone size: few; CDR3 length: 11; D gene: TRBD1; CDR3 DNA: TGTGCCAGTAGTATGGGGACAGCGCCTTTCTTT; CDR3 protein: CASSMGTAPFF
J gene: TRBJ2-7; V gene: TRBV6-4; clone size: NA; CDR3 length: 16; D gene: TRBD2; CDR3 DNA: TGTGCCAGCAGTGAATCCCCTAGCGGGGGCTTCTACGAGCAGTACTTC; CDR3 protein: CASSESPSGGFYEQYF
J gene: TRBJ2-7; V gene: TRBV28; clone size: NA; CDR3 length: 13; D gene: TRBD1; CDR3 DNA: TGTGCCAGCACGGGACAGGGGGGCTACGAGCAGTACTTC; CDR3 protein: CASTGQGGYEQYF
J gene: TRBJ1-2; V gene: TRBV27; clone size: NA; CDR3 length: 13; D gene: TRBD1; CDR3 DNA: TGTGCCAGCAGTTCTTTGCAGGGGGCAGGCTACACCTTC; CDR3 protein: CASSSLQGAGYTF
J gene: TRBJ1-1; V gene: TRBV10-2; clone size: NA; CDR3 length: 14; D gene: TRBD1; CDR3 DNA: TGCGCCAGCGCCGCCGGGACAGGGTTCACTGAAGCTTTCTTT; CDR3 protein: CASAAGTGFTEAFF